This TCR beta chain was sequenced in a study of blood T cells in healthy people across ages. General study findings and limits: What prevented conclusive comparison of naive and antigen-experienced cells was that PBMCs were unsorted. Across samples, TCR beta diversity tracked strongly with naive T cell percentage.

Notes on this clonotype: Its target is unknown. This could be a read error, since a much larger clone is one nucleotide away.

Germline V gene sequence: CDR1 ENHRY, CDR2 SYGVKD. With V trimmed by 5 bases and J by 8 bases, 10 bases remained unmatched. This CDR3 is 15 amino acids long. A second 7 to 11 cycle PCR used barcoded and J-beta primers. TCRdb re-derived calls from the 5' RACE reads in MiXCR, one entry per CDR3 protein. The table includes 550,000 to 750,000 distinct CDR3 sequences, approximately 21% detected once. The material sequenced was blood. This chain uses TRBV10-3 with TRBJ1-2; TRBD1 matches 11 bases. This clonotype originated in a man aged 70-80 years in good health. The DNA of the CDR3 is TGTGCCATCAGTCCAACAGGACAGGGGGCTGGGGGCTACACCTTC. Amino acids: CAISPTGQGAGGYTF.